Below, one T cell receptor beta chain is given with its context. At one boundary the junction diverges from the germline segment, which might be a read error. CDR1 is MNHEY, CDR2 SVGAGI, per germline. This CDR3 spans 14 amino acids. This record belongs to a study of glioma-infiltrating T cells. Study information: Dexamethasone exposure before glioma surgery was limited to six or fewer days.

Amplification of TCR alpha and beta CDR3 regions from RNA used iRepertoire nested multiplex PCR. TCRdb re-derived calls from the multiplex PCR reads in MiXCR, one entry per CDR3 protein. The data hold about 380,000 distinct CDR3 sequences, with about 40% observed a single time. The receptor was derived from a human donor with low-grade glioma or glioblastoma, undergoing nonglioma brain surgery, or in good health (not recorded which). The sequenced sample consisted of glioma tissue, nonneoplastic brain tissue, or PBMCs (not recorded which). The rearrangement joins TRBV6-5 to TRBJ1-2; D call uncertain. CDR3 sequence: CASSYSSGNYGCTF. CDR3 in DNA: TGTGCCAGCAGTTACTCCAGCGGAAACTATGGCTGCACCTTC.